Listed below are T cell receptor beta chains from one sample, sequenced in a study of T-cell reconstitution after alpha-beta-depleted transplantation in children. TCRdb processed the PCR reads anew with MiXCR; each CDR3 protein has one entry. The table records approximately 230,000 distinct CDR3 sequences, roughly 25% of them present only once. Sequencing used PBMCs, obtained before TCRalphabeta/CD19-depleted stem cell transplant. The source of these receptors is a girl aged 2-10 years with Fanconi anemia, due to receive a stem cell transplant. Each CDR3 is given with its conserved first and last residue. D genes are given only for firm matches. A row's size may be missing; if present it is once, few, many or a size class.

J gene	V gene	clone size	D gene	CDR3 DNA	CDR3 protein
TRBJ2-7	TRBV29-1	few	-	TGCAGCGTTGTACTTCTCCGTCCGTACGAGCAGTACTTC	CSVVLLRPYEQYF
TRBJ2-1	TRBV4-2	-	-	TGTGCCAGCAGCCAAGAGGGCAGGGGACCCTCTAGCGATGAGCAGTTCTTC	CASSQEGRGPSSDEQFF
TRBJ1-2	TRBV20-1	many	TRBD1	TGCAGTGCTACCGGGCAGGGGGTTAACTATGGCTACACCTTC	CSATGQGVNYGYTF
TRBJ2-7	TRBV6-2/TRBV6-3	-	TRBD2	TGTGCCAGCAGTTTGCTAAAGACTAGCGGGAGCCAACCGTTCGGCGAGCAGTACTTC	CASSLLKTSGSQPFGEQYF
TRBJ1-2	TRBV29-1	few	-	TGCAGCGTTGATGACCGGGGACGGGCTTACACCTTC	CSVDDRGRAYTF
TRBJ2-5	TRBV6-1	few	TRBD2	TGTGCCAGCAGGCAACGGACTAGGGAAGAACGCCAAGAGACCCAGTACTTC	CASRQRTREERQETQYF
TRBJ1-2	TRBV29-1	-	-	TGCAGCGTTGTTTGGTCAGGGGCCTATGGCTACACCTTC	CSVVWSGAYGYTF
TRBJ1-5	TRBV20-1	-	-	TGCAGTGCTAGCTACAGCTATAGCAATCAGCCCCAGCATTTT	CSASYSYSNQPQHF
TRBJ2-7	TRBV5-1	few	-	TGCGCCAGCACGAGACAGGGACTTTACGAGCAGTACTTC	CASTRQGLYEQYF
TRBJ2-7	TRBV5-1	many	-	TGCGCCAGCAGTCTGGTTCCCGAATACGAGCAGTACTTC	CASSLVPEYEQYF
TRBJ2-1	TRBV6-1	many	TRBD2	TGTGCCAGCAGCTCAGCGGGGGTAGACAATGAGCAGTTCTTC	CASSSAGVDNEQFF
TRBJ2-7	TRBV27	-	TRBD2	TGTGCCAGCAGTCTAACCCATTCTAGCGGGGGTTATCCCTACGAGCAGTACTTC	CASSLTHSSGGYPYEQYF
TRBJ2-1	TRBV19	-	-	TGTGCCAGTAGTATAGACGCAGGGGGGTATGAGCAGTTCTTC	CASSIDAGGYEQFF
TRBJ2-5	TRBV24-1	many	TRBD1	TGTGCCACCAGTGATCCCGGGACAGGGGAAGAGACCCAGTACTTC	CATSDPGTGEETQYF
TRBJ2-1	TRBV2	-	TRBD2	TGTGCCAGCAGAACCGGGACTAGCGTATACAATGAGCAGTTCTTC	CASRTGTSVYNEQFF
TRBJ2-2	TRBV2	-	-	TGTGCCAGCAGTGAAGCAGCGGGTGACACCGGGGAGCTGTTTTTT	CASSEAAGDTGELFF
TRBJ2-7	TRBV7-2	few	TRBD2	TGTGCCAGCAGCTTAATGGGACTAGCGGGAGACGAGCAGTACTTC	CASSLMGLAGDEQYF
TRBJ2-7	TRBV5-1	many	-	TGCGCCAGCAGCTTGGACAGTCCCCTCTACGAGCAGTACTTC	CASSLDSPLYEQYF
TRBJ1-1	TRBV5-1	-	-	TGCGCCAGCAGCTTGGGCCGGGACACCGAAGCTTTCTTT	CASSLGRDTEAFF
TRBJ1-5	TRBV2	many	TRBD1	TGTGCCAGCAGAGGCAAAGGAAGACAGGGATCTAGCAATCAGCCCCAGCATTTT	CASRGKGRQGSSNQPQHF
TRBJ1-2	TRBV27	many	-	TGTGCCAGCAGCCTCGGACGGACCCCTAACTATGGCTACACCTTC	CASSLGRTPNYGYTF
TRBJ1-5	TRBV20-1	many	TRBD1	TGCAGTGCTAGTGGCACACAGGGGGTTTATAGCAATCAGCCCCAGCATTTT	CSASGTQGVYSNQPQHF
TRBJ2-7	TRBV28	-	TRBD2	TGTGCCAGCAGAACCGGGACTAGCGCCTACGAGCAGTACTTC	CASRTGTSAYEQYF
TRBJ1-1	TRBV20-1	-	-	TGCAGTGCCAAGTATCCGGGACATTTGATCGGCGCTGAAGCTTTCTTT	CSAKYPGHLIGAEAFF
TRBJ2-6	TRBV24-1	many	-	TGTGCCACCAGTGATTCTGGGGTCTCTGGGGCCAACGTCCTGACTTTC	CATSDSGVSGANVLTF
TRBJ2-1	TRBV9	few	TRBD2	TGTGCCAGCACTCCGGGAGTAGCGGGCAATGAGCAGTTCTTC	CASTPGVAGNEQFF
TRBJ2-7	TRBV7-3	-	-	TGTGCCAGCAGCTTACGTCCGGGACCCTCCTACGAGCAGTACTTC	CASSLRPGPSYEQYF
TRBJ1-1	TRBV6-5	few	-	TGTGCCAGCAGTTACTCCGGGGAGGGCACTGAAGCTTTCTTT	CASSYSGEGTEAFF
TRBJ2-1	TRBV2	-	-	TGTGCCAGCAGTGGGGGTATAGATGAGCAGTTCTTC	CASSGGIDEQFF
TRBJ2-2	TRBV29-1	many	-	TGCAGCGTTCGATGGGTAAAAACCGGGGAGCTGTTTTTT	CSVRWVKTGELFF
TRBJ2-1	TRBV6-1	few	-	TGTGCCAGCAGCTTTTCAGGGGGAGGGAGCAATGAGCAGTTCTTC	CASSFSGGGSNEQFF
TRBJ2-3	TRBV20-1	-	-	TGCAGTGTAGGATTCTCTGTGACAGATACGCAGTATTTT	CSVGFSVTDTQYF
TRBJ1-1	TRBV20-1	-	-	TGCAGTGCTAGAGATGGGAGTTCTGCTGACACTGAAGCTTTCTTT	CSARDGSSADTEAFF
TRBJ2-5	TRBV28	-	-	TGTGCCAGCAGTTTTGAGGGTGTGGAGACCCAGTACTTC	CASSFEGVETQYF
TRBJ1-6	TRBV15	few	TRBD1	TGTGCCACCAGCAGAGATCGTCGACAGGGCGGAAGGTCACCCCTCCACTTT	CATSRDRRQGGRSPLHF
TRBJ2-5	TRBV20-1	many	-	TGCAGTGCTAGAGATCGGTCAGGGGCTCTGTACTTC	CSARDRSGALYF
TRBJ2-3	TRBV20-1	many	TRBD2	TGCAGTGCTAAGGCGTTAGCGGGGGGGAGTGCAGATACGCAGTATTTT	CSAKALAGGSADTQYF
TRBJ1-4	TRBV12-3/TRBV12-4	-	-	TGTGCCAGCACCCTTGGGGGGTTCGGCTCTAATGAAAAACTGTTTTTT	CASTLGGFGSNEKLFF
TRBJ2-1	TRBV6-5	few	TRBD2	TGTGCCAGCAGTTCTAGAGCGGGACTAGCGCAGTACAATGAGCAGTTCTTC	CASSSRAGLAQYNEQFF
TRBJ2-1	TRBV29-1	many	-	TGCAGCGTTGACCCCGCGGAGAGGGTTGTGGGCAATGAGCAGTTCTTC	CSVDPAERVVGNEQFF
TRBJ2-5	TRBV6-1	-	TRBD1	TGTGCCAGCAGCTCTGGCCCCGGACAGGGGAAGGAGACCCAGTACTTC	CASSSGPGQGKETQYF
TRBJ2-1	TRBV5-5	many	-	TGTGCCAGCAGCTTTTGGGGTGAAACCTACAATGAGCAGTTCTTC	CASSFWGETYNEQFF
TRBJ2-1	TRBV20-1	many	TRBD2	TGCAGTGCTGGCTCCTTGGTAGCGGGGGTTAACTCCTACAATGAGCAGTTCTTC	CSAGSLVAGVNSYNEQFF
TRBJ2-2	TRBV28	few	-	TGTGCCAGCAGTTTAGGGGCCCTCTTTGGTGAGCTGTTTTTT	CASSLGALFGELFF
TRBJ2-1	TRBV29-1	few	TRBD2	TGCAGCGTTGAATCTAGCGGGAGGGCCATTTACAATGAGCAGTTCTTC	CSVESSGRAIYNEQFF
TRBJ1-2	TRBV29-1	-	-	TGCAGCGTTCGGGGGGACTATGGCTACACCTTC	CSVRGDYGYTF
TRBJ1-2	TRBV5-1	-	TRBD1	TGCGCCAGCAGCTTGGCGGGACAGGTTTATGGCTACACCTTC	CASSLAGQVYGYTF
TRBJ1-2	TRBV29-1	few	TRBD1	TGCAGCGTCGCCGGGACAGGGGATTCTAACTATGGCTACACCTTC	CSVAGTGDSNYGYTF
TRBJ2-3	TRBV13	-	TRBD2	TGTGCCAGCAGCTCCCGACTAGCGGGGGACCCCCCAGATACGCAGTATTTT	CASSSRLAGDPPDTQYF
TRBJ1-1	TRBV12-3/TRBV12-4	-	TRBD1	TGTGCCAGCAGTTTAGGTCCGGGTACAGGGGAATCTGAAGCTTTCTTT	CASSLGPGTGESEAFF
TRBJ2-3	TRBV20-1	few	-	TGCAGTGCGACCCTGAGCGGGTACACAGATACGCAGTATTTT	CSATLSGYTDTQYF
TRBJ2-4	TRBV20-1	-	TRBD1	TGCAGTGCCCCGACAGGGGAAAACATTCAGTACTTC	CSAPTGENIQYF
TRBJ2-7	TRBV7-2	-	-	TGTGCCAGCAGCTTACGACTAGAAGGAGTCGAGCAGTACTTC	CASSLRLEGVEQYF
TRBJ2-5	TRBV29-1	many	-	TGCAGCGTTGTCGGGGGAAACCAAGAGACCCAGTACTTC	CSVVGGNQETQYF
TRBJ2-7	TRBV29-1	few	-	TGCAGCGTTGAAGTGGCGGGCGGACTGTACTTC	CSVEVAGGLYF
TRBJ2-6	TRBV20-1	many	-	TGCAGTGCTAGAGATCCTGGGTCCCTCTCTGGGGCCAACGTCCTGACTTTC	CSARDPGSLSGANVLTF